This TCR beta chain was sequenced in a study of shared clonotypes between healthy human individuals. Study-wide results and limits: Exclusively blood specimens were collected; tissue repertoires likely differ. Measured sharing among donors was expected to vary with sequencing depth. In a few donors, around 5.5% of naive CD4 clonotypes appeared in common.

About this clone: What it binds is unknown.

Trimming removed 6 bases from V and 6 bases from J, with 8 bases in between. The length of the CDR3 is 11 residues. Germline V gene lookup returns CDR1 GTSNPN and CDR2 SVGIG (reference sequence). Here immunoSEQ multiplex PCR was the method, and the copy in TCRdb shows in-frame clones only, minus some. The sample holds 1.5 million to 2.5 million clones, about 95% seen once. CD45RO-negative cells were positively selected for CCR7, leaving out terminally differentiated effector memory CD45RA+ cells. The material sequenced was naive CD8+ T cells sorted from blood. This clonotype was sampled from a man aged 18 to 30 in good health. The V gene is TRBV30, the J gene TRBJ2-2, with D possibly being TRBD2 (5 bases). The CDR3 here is CACTRAGELFF. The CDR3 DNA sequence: TGTGCCTGTACTAGGGCCGGGGAGCTGTTTTTT. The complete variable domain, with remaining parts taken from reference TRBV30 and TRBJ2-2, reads SQTIHQWPATLVQPVGSPLSLECTVEGTSNPNLYWYRQAAGRGLQLLFYSVGIGQISSEVPQNLSASRPQDRQFILSSKKLLLSDSGFYLCACTRAGELFFGEGSRLTVL.